Following are 24 T cell receptor beta chains from one sample sequenced in a study of metastatic and nonmetastatic thyroid tumors. TCRdb re-called clones via MiXCR from the PCR reads. The repertoire holds 25,000 or so clones, roughly 17% seen once, with about 4% in the top ten. All patients reached thyroid surgery having received no treatment beforehand. The sequenced sample was blood. Receptors originate from a female donor with papillary thyroid cancer or a benign thyroid nodule (not recorded which). Some clones in this sample may be carry-over from other donors' samples.

As concerns this clone: Germline is not matched at one junction end, which may reflect a read error. The V gene is TRBV20-1, the J gene TRBJ2-7; D is possibly TRBD2 (5 bases). CDR3 size: 16 residues. CDR1 and CDR2 (germline): DFQATT, SNEGSKA (reference sequence). The CDR3 loop reads CSARVARTTDVYDQYF. In DNA form, the CDR3 reads TGCAGTGCTAGAGTAGCGAGAACAACCGATGTCTACGATCAGTACTTC.

This clone was recorded many times. The CDR3 nucleotides read TGTGCCAGCAGCTTAGTGCCTTGGGACAGGGAAGTTAGGCAAGAGACCCAGTACTTC. This translates into CASSLVPWDREVRQETQYF. V and J are TRBV7-6 and TRBJ2-5; 9 nucleotides line up with TRBD1. Germline CDR1 and CDR2: SGHVS and FNYEAQ. J gave up 2 bases and V 1 base, and 14 bases lay outside the gene matches. The CDR3 runs to 19 residues.

The rearrangement links TRBV6-4 to TRBJ1-6; D may be TRBD1 (5 bases). From germline, CDR1 is MRHNA and CDR2 SNTAGT. This CDR3 region has 13 residues. Trimming removed 4 bases at V and 5 bases at J, with 6 bases between. CDR3 residues: CASSVQDNSPLHF. CDR3 DNA: TGTGCCAGCAGTGTACAGGATAATTCACCCCTCCACTTT.

A few counts support this clone. This chain connects TRBV25-1 to TRBJ1-5; D perhaps matches TRBD1 (5 bases). Trimming left V 10 bases short and J 6 bases short, with 16 bases between. CDR3 length: 13 amino acids. Looked up from germline, CDR1 is MGHDK and CDR2 is SYGVNS. In DNA, the CDR3 is TGTGCCAAAAGCCAGGGAGGTGGTCAGCCCCAGCATTTT. Translated: CAKSQGGGQPQHF. Together with reference TRBV25-1 and TRBJ1-5, the CDR3 gives the full variable domain: EADIYQTPRYLVIGTGKKITLECSQTMGHDKMYWYQQDPGMELHLIHYSYGVNSTEKGDLSSESTVSRIRTEHFPLTLESARPSHTSQYLCAKSQGGGQPQHFGDGTRLSIL.

This clone was counted ten times or more. V usage is TRBV9 and J usage is TRBJ2-7; 8 positions match TRBD1. V lost 1 base and J lost 6; bases outside the gene matches: 9. The CDR3 contains 15 residues. CDR1 is SGDLS, CDR2 YYNGEE, per germline. The CDR3 DNA reads TGTGCCAGCAGCGTAAGCGGACAGGGTGACCGCGAGCAGTACTTC. Protein: CASSVSGQGDREQYF.

Ten or more counts support this clone. The sample contains more than one DNA sequence encoding this CDR3. The CDR3: CASSLTGATDTQYF. As DNA, the CDR3 is TGCGCCAGCAGCTTAACGGGGGCCACAGATACGCAGTATTTT. The V and J genes are TRBV5-1 and TRBJ2-3; D may match TRBD1 or TRBD2 (6 bases each). Germline V gene sequence: CDR1 SGHRS, CDR2 YFSETQ. The CDR3 loop spans 14 amino acids. Trimming removed 2 bases at V and 2 bases at J, with 9 bases between.

Ten or more counts support this clone. One junction end disagrees with the germline gene, perhaps due to a read error. V gene TRBV28 combines with J gene TRBJ2-4; tentative D call: TRBD2 (6 bases). CDR3 length equals 18 residues. CDR1 and CDR2 from the germline V gene are MDHEN and SYDVKM. CDR3 region: CASSHSGSTHPAKSIQYF. The CDR3 bases are TGTGCCAGCAGTCATAGCGGTAGTACACACCCAGCCAAAAGCATTCAGTACTTC.

This clone was recorded many times. The CDR3 protein is CSARVARASGRPRSSTSYNEQFF. Written as DNA, the CDR3 is TGCAGTGCTAGAGTCGCGCGGGCTAGCGGGAGGCCAAGAAGTTCTACCTCCTACAATGAGCAGTTCTTC. The V gene is TRBV20-1, the J gene TRBJ2-1; 11 bases fit TRBD2. The CDR3 spans 23 residues. Looked up from germline, CDR1 is DFQATT and CDR2 is SNEGSKA (reference sequence). The J segment lost 0 bases and the V segment lost 1 base, leaving 23 bases of the junction unmatched.

Many counts were recorded for this clone. The J gene is TRBJ2-1, the V gene TRBV12-3 or TRBV12-4, with TRBD2 matching over 10 bases. The CDR3 is 18 amino acids. V lost 0 bases and J lost 0; bases outside the gene matches: 5. The CDR3 DNA reads TGTGCCAGCAGTTTAGCAGGACTAGCGGTCAGCTCCTACAATGAGCAGTTCTTC. Encoded protein: CASSLAGLAVSSYNEQFF.

This clone was counted many times. This CDR3 is CSARRGTQETQYF. The CDR3 nucleotides read TGCAGTGCTCGGAGAGGCACCCAAGAGACCCAGTACTTC. The V call is TRBV20-1, the J call TRBJ2-5; no definite D call. From germline, CDR1 is DFQATT and CDR2 SNEGSKA (reference sequence). The CDR3 is made up of 13 amino acids. Trimming stripped 5 bases from V and 1 base from J, with 11 bases between.

This clone appeared a single time. This chain connects TRBV5-1 to TRBJ2-7; 10 positions match TRBD2. J was trimmed by 7 bases and V by 4 bases; bases with no gene match: 26. Germline CDR1 is SGHRS and CDR2 is YFSETQ. The CDR3 contains 20 residues. DNA of the CDR3: TGCGCCAGCAGCCGATTCCGAGCCTCGGGACAGCTAGCGGGAGTCGGAGAGCAGTACTTC. As protein: CASSRFRASGQLAGVGEQYF. Full variable domain (outside the CDR3, taken from reference TRBV5-1 and TRBJ2-7): KAGVTQTPRYLIKTRGQQVTLSCSPISGHRSVSWYQQTPGQGLQFLFEYFSETQRNKGNFPGRFSGRQFSNSRSEMNVSTLELGDSALYLCASSRFRASGQLAGVGEQYFGPGTRLTVT.

In its sample, this clone was seen many times. CDR3 DNA: TGTGCCAGCAGTGAGAGGAGCAGGGGAGCTGGAAACACCATATATTTT. Translated: CASSERSRGAGNTIYF. The chain links TRBV5-5 to TRBJ1-3, with a tentative D call TRBD1 (6 bases). This CDR3 has 16 amino acids. Trimming took 5 bases from V and 2 from J, leaving 17 bases between them. The V gene's germline CDR1 is SGHKS and CDR2 YYEKEE (reference sequence).

This clone was recorded at least ten times. The V and J genes are TRBV4-2 and TRBJ2-3; TRBD1 matches at 7 bases. CDR3 length: 17 amino acids. Germline assignment: CDR1 LGHNA and CDR2 YNFKEQ. V lost 4 bases, J lost 4 bases, and 14 bases stayed unmatched. CDR3 loop: CASSPQTGTVDPDTQYF. The DNA of the CDR3 is TGTGCCAGCAGCCCCCAAACCGGGACAGTGGACCCAGATACGCAGTATTTT.

About this clone itself: This may come from a read error, since a much larger clone is one base off. Distinct nucleotide sequences in the sample also encode this CDR3. This chain uses TRBV19 with TRBJ2-1, with 11 bases aligning to TRBD2. V shed 9 bases, J shed 15 bases, and the junction held 13 bases outside the gene matches. The CDR3 runs to 13 residues. CDR1 LNHDA and CDR2 SQIVND come from the germline V gene (reference sequence). The CDR3 spells CASSPGTSGRLFF. DNA of the CDR3: TGTGCCAGCAGTCCGGGGACTAGCGGCAGATTGTTCTTC.

This clone appeared a few times. This may arise from a read error, as a much more abundant clone is one base away. V usage is TRBV29-1 and J usage is TRBJ2-2, with TRBD2 identical over 7 bases. The germline V gene encodes CDR1 SQVTM and CDR2 ANQGSEA. The V segment lost 7 bases and the J segment 10 bases; nucleotides outside the gene matches: 12. This CDR3 has 13 amino acids. CDR3 DNA sequence: TGCAGCGCTAGGTGGCGGGAGCTCGTGGAGCTGTTTTTT. Encoded protein: CSARWRELVELFF.

With respect to this clone: This may stem from a read error, because a much larger clone lies one nucleotide away. The J gene is TRBJ2-7, the V gene TRBV29-1; D not certain. Trimming left V 2 bases short and J 2 bases short, with 28 bases between. The CDR3 runs to 19 residues. Germline V lookup: CDR1 SQVTM, CDR2 ANQGSEA. The CDR3 region has the DNA TGCAGCGTTGAAATACCCCAATGGGGATTCGGGCTACCGACCTACGAGCAGTACTTC. Its protein is CSVEIPQWGFGLPTYEQYF.

Many counts were recorded for this clone. The V and J genes are TRBV3-1 and TRBJ2-7; TRBD2 might be the D (5 bases). The CDR3 contains 16 residues. Trimming removed 0 bases from V and 1 base from J, with 13 bases in between. The germline V gene encodes CDR1 LGHDT and CDR2 YNNKEL (reference sequence). CDR3 region: CASSQDSSGLSYEQYF. CDR3 nucleotides: TGTGCCAGCAGCCAAGATTCGAGCGGACTTTCCTACGAGCAGTACTTC.

Remarks on this clone: One base away lies a much larger clone, so this may be a sequencing read error. V usage is TRBV12-3 or TRBV12-4 and J usage is TRBJ2-5; D possibly matches TRBD1 or TRBD2 (5 bases each). V lost 2 bases and J lost 5, with 15 bases in between. The CDR3 consists of 15 residues. This CDR3 is CASSLSQGSGETQYF. The CDR3 nucleotides are TGTGCCAGCAGTTTATCCCAGGGATCGGGGGAGACCCAGTACTTC.

This clone came up many times. V usage is TRBV20-1 and J usage is TRBJ2-3; 8 nucleotides agree with TRBD2. Trimming took 4 bases from V and 2 from J; bases not matched to a gene: 8. Germline V gene data show CDR1 as DFQATT and CDR2 as SNEGSKA (reference sequence). The CDR3 length is 15 residues. The CDR3 DNA follows: TGCAGTGCTACCCCGCTGACTAGCGCCACAGATACGCAGTATTTT. Translated, it gives CSATPLTSATDTQYF.

The sample holds many counts of this clone. The rearrangement links TRBV2 to TRBJ2-1; D might be TRBD2 (5 bases). There are 14 residues in the CDR3. Germline CDR1 is SNHLY and CDR2 is FYNNEI. V was cut by 1 base and J by 7 bases, with 11 bases left in between. The CDR3 DNA is TGTGCCAGCAGTGAAGTGGAGGCTATTAATGAGCAGTTCTTC. Protein product: CASSEVEAINEQFF.

This clone was observed at least ten times. The identical CDR3 is also encoded by other nucleotide sequences in the sample. This chain links TRBV27 with TRBJ2-1; perhaps TRBD1 as D (5 bases). There are 16 residues in the CDR3. Trimming shortened V by 5 bases and J by 6 bases, and 20 bases separated the two germline ends. Germline-derived CDR1 and CDR2 are MNHEY and SMNVEV (reference sequence). The CDR3 loop is CASSLWDTLGRNEQFF. DNA of the CDR3: TGTGCCAGCAGTCTATGGGATACTTTGGGGCGCAATGAGCAGTTCTTC.

This clone was counted many times. V and J are TRBV2 and TRBJ1-4; D not resolved. V lost 8 bases and J lost 3, with 13 bases in between. Germline V lookup: CDR1 SNHLY, CDR2 FYNNEI. The CDR3 has 14 amino acids. CDR3 in DNA: TGTGCCAGCGTACATGGGATTTCTAATGAAAAACTGTTTTTT. Translation: CASVHGISNEKLFF.

There are a few counts of this clone. One base away lies a much larger clone, so this may be a sequencing read error. Lacking the conserved final phenylalanine or tryptophan, this CDR3 likely reflects a read error. The chain combines TRBV10-3 with TRBJ2-3; TRBD2 agrees at 8 bases. This CDR3 comprises 15 residues. CDR1 ENHRY and CDR2 SYGVKD come from the germline V gene. CDR3 region: CAVSDRAGGRNTQYL. In DNA form, the CDR3 reads TGTGCCGTCAGTGATAGGGCGGGAGGTAGGAATACGCAGTATCTT.

This clone showed up many times. The rearrangement joins TRBV3-1 to TRBJ2-1; D not resolved. Trimming shortened V by 6 bases and J by 3 bases, and 3 bases separated the two germline ends. Germline values: CDR1 LGHDT, CDR2 YNNKEL (reference sequence). The CDR3 covers 11 residues. CDR3 protein: CASSFYNEQFF. The CDR3 nucleotides read TGTGCCAGCAGTTTCTACAATGAGCAGTTCTTC.